This T cell receptor (beta chain) was recovered during a study of quantifying T cell responses using KT2 cells. Overall study context: TCR alpha and beta constant-region primers primed reverse transcription of RNA.

Each cDNA got a UMI-containing oligo ligated at its 3' end. The first PCR ran approximately 4 cycles with an equimolar RC1.1 and RC1.2 beta primer mix. TCRdb recomputed calls from the UMI-ligation and nested PCR reads with MiXCR, one row per CDR3 protein. The repertoire holds 39,000 or so distinct CDR3 sequences, with about 15% as singletons. Trimming shortened V by 8 bases and J by 1 base, and 8 bases separated the two germline ends. The CDR3 has 12 amino acids. Germline V gene sequence: CDR1 SNHLY, CDR2 FYNNEI. The chain uses TRBV2 and TRBJ1-1; no clear D gene. Input material: PBMCs spiked with cells of the T cell clone KT2. This TCR derives from a human donor. CDR3 residues: CASWRKNTEAFF. CDR3 DNA: TGTGCCAGCTGGAGAAAGAACACTGAAGCTTTCTTT.